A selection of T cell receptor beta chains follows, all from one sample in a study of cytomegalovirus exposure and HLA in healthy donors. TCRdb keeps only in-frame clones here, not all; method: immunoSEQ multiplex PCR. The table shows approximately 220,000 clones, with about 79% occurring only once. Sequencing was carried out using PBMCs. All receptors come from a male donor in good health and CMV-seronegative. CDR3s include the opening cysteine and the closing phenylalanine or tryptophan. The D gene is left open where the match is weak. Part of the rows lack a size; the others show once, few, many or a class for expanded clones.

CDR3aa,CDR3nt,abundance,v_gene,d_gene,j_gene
CASSSTGTGYGYTF,TGTGCCAGCAGCTCGACCGGGACAGGGTATGGCTACACCTTC,NA,TRBV28,TRBD1,TRBJ1-2
CAGSYKGVGELFF,TGTGCCGGCAGTTACAAAGGGGTCGGGGAGCTGTTTTTT,once,TRBV6-5,NA,TRBJ2-2
CASSQFRGGYGYTF,TGCGCCAGCAGCCAATTTCGGGGGGGCTATGGCTACACCTTC,NA,TRBV4-3,NA,TRBJ1-2
CASSFGGDGYTF,TGTGCCAGCAGTTTCGGGGGGGATGGCTACACCTTC,NA,TRBV6-5,NA,TRBJ1-2
CAVTAADSYEQYF,TGTGCCGTTACAGCGGCCGACTCCTACGAGCAGTACTTC,few,TRBV10-3,NA,TRBJ2-7
CASSDSYRTEQFF,TGCGCCAGCAGCGACTCCTACAGGACTGAGCAGTTCTTC,NA,TRBV5-1,NA,TRBJ2-1
CASRLTSGAYEQYF,TGTGCCAGCAGATTGACTAGCGGGGCCTACGAGCAGTACTTC,NA,TRBV6-5,TRBD2,TRBJ2-7
CASSRPGTGKFNEQFF,TGTGCCAGCAGTCGCCCCGGGACAGGGAAATTTAATGAGCAGTTCTTC,NA,TRBV27,TRBD1,TRBJ2-1
CASSVTGSGQPQHF,TGTGCCAGCAGCGTTACAGGGTCGGGCCAGCCCCAGCATTTT,few,TRBV7-6,NA,TRBJ1-5
CASNEIDRVNTEAFF,TGTGCCAGCAACGAAATAGACAGAGTGAACACTGAAGCTTTCTTT,NA,TRBV5-8,NA,TRBJ1-1
CASSQVESGNTIYF,TGCGCCAGCAGCCAGGTGGAATCTGGAAACACCATATATTTT,once,TRBV5-1,NA,TRBJ1-3
CASSTSARGAEAFF,TGTGCCAGTAGTACCTCGGCCAGGGGCGCTGAAGCTTTCTTT,NA,TRBV19,NA,TRBJ1-1
CASSIPGLAAYNEQFF,TGTGCCAGTAGTATTCCCGGACTAGCGGCCTACAATGAGCAGTTCTTC,few,TRBV19,TRBD2,TRBJ2-1
CASSSRETAFEQYF,TGTGCCAGCAGCTCCCGGGAGACAGCTTTCGAGCAGTACTTC,NA,TRBV7-8,NA,TRBJ2-7
CASSTIWDGDTGYEQYF,TGTGCCAGTAGTACTATATGGGATGGGGACACAGGCTACGAGCAGTACTTC,few,TRBV19,NA,TRBJ2-7
CASSVGAGGNGELFF,TGTGCCAGCAGTGTAGGGGCAGGGGGTAACGGGGAGCTGTTTTTT,few,TRBV25-1,TRBD1,TRBJ2-2
CASRGLAGKETQYF,TGTGCCAGCAGGGGTCTAGCGGGGAAAGAGACCCAGTACTTC,NA,TRBV6-8,TRBD2,TRBJ2-5
CASSQDLPQGSYNEQFF,TGCGCCAGCAGCCAAGATCTGCCACAGGGGTCGTACAATGAGCAGTTCTTC,NA,TRBV4-3,TRBD1,TRBJ2-1
CASGGPYNEQFF,TGTGCCAGCGGAGGACCGTACAATGAGCAGTTCTTC,NA,TRBV25-1,NA,TRBJ2-1
CASSWSRGSNEKLFF,TGTGCCAGCAGCTGGTCTCGGGGATCTAATGAAAAACTGTTTTTT,NA,TRBV7-6,NA,TRBJ1-4
CASSPPGGPTGELFF,TGTGCCAGCAGCCCCCCGGGGGGCCCCACCGGGGAGCTGTTTTTT,NA,TRBV5-4,NA,TRBJ2-2
CASSEYYSVTDTQYF,TGTGCCAGCAGTGAATATTATAGCGTCACAGATACGCAGTATTTT,few,TRBV25-1,NA,TRBJ2-3
CASSSGLASYNEQFF,TGTGCCAGCAGCTCGGGACTAGCTTCCTACAATGAGCAGTTCTTC,NA,TRBV7-2,TRBD2,TRBJ2-1
CAWRQGTYEQYF,TGTGCCTGGAGACAGGGTACCTACGAGCAGTACTTC,NA,TRBV30,NA,TRBJ2-7
CAWGGDTQYF,TGTGCCTGGGGCGGAGATACGCAGTATTTT,few,TRBV30,NA,TRBJ2-3
CASSQDLGSSYNEQFF,TGCGCCAGCAGCCAAGATTTAGGGAGCTCCTACAATGAGCAGTTCTTC,few,TRBV4-3,NA,TRBJ2-1
CASSLAREEYGYTF,TGTGCCAGCAGCTTAGCCAGGGAGGAGTATGGCTACACCTTC,once,TRBV7-2,NA,TRBJ1-2
CASSQSSAGVLTVGQYF,TGCGCCAGCAGTCAATCATCGGCCGGGGTGCTCACAGTTGGGCAGTACTTC,NA,TRBV23-1,NA,TRBJ2-7
CASSFRTSGQYEQYF,TGTGCCAGCAGCTTTCGGACTAGCGGGCAGTACGAGCAGTACTTC,NA,TRBV5-4,TRBD2,TRBJ2-7
CASSPSTSDGRYGYTF,TGCGCCAGCAGCCCCTCCACTTCGGACGGGAGATATGGCTACACCTTC,NA,TRBV4-3,NA,TRBJ1-2
CASRQRTGGRSYEQYF,TGTGCAAGTCGCCAACGAACAGGGGGGCGATCCTACGAGCAGTACTTC,NA,TRBV12-2,NA,TRBJ2-7
CASNTRGVNEKLFF,TGTGCCAGCAATACACGCGGAGTTAATGAAAAACTGTTTTTT,NA,TRBV6-5,NA,TRBJ1-4